This T cell receptor (beta chain) comes out of a study of blood T cells in healthy people across ages. This CDR3 is built from 13 residues. Trimming took 2 bases from V and 0 from J, leaving 7 bases between them. The germline V gene has CDR1 SQVTM and CDR2 ANQGSEA. Through a sample-barcoded 5' primer and a J-beta primer mix, a second PCR was run for 7 to 11 cycles. TCRdb called the 5' RACE reads again in MiXCR, with one record for every CDR3 protein. The sample lists more than 1.4 million distinct CDR3 sequences, about 40% seen once, with roughly 7.7% in the top ten. This clonotype was seen only a few times.

The source is a woman between 18 and 29 years old in good health. Sequencing was carried out using blood. V usage is TRBV29-1 and J usage is TRBJ1-1; D gene ambiguous. The CDR3 protein is CSVETRMNTEAFF. The CDR3 DNA sequence: TGCAGCGTTGAAACGCGTATGAACACTGAAGCTTTCTTT.